This passage covers 28 T cell receptor beta chains from one sample sequenced in a study of spatial heterogeneity in lung cancer. TCRdb called the 5' RACE reads again in MiXCR, with one record for every CDR3 protein. The sample has under 45,000 distinct CDR3 sequences; around 7.6% are singletons. Time point specified: blood at routine non-recurrence follow-up after resection. The sequenced sample was PBMCs, obtained at follow-up. The receptor source for this set is a male donor with early-stage non-small cell lung cancer.

This clonotype was observed at least ten times. The V and J genes are TRBV20-1 and TRBJ2-1, with 12 bases matching TRBD2. The CDR3 sequence is 16 residues long. Trimming took 3 bases from V and 5 from J; bases not matched to a gene: 8. Germline CDR1 and CDR2: DFQATT and SNEGSKA (reference sequence). The CDR3 is CSASKRGLAGHNEQFF. CDR3 DNA sequence: TGCAGTGCTAGTAAGAGGGGACTAGCGGGTCACAATGAGCAGTTCTTC.

This clonotype appeared many times. The rearrangement links TRBV2 to TRBJ2-1, with D perhaps TRBD1 (5 bases). There are 13 residues in the CDR3. Germline CDR1 and CDR2: SNHLY and FYNNEI. V was trimmed by 4 bases and J by 4 bases, leaving 8 bases between them. The CDR3 reads CASSAGYYNEQFF. In DNA, the CDR3 is TGTGCCAGCAGTGCAGGGTATTACAATGAGCAGTTCTTC.

This clonotype was observed many times. The chain recombines TRBV5-1 with TRBJ1-1; tentative D call: TRBD1 (5 bases). This CDR3 has 15 residues. V was pared by 5 bases and J by 7 bases, with 21 bases between. CDR1 is SGHRS and CDR2 is YFSETQ in the germline V gene. The DNA for the CDR3 is TGCGCCAGCAGGAGAGCTCCCGGGACGTACGGTGAAGCTTTCTTT. Its translation: CASRRAPGTYGEAFF.

This clonotype has ten or more counts. The chain uses TRBV29-1 and TRBJ2-5; tentative D call: TRBD2 (6 bases). Looked up from germline, CDR1 is SQVTM and CDR2 is ANQGSEA. V lost 3 bases and J lost 5, with 19 bases in between. The CDR3 is 15 amino acids. The CDR3 bases are TGCAGCGTTGACGGGACGGGTCTTGGAGGGGAGACCCAGTACTTC. Its translation: CSVDGTGLGGETQYF. The full variable domain, completed using reference TRBV29-1 and TRBJ2-5, is SAVISQKPSRDICQRGTSLTIQCQVDSQVTMMFWYRQQPGQSLTLIATANQGSEATYESGFVIDKFPISRPNLTFSTLTVSNMSPEDSSIYLCSVDGTGLGGETQYFGPGTRLLVL.

This clonotype was picked up many times. This chain connects TRBV3-1 to TRBJ2-1; 9 positions agree with TRBD2. There are 16 residues in the CDR3. Germline CDR1 LGHDT, CDR2 YNNKEL (reference sequence). J gave up 7 bases and V 0 bases, and 7 bases lay outside the gene matches. This chain's CDR3 is CASSQEPGLAGNEQFF. CDR3 nucleotide sequence: TGTGCCAGCAGCCAAGAACCGGGACTAGCCGGTAATGAGCAGTTCTTC.

This clonotype was found many times. V and J are TRBV3-1 and TRBJ1-4; unclear D gene. Trimming left V 4 bases short and J 5 bases short, with 5 bases between. Germline lookup yields CDR1 LGHDT and CDR2 YNNKEL (reference sequence). The CDR3 loop spans 12 amino acids. CDR3 region: CASSPSNEKLFF. The CDR3 coding sequence is TGTGCCAGCAGCCCATCCAATGAAAAACTGTTTTTT.

This clonotype has ten or more counts. The chain carries TRBV9 and TRBJ2-7, with 9 positions matching TRBD1. The CDR3 is 15 amino acids. Germline CDR1 reads SGDLS; CDR2 reads YYNGEE. V gave up 3 bases and J gave up 8 bases; unmatched junction bases: 12. The CDR3, as DNA: TGTGCCAGCAGCGCCGGTGGGACAGGGCCAGGGAAGCAGTACTTC. This translates into CASSAGGTGPGKQYF. The whole variable domain, remainder taken from reference TRBV9 and TRBJ2-7, is DSGVTQTPKHLITATGQRVTLRCSPRSGDLSVYWYQQSLDQGLQFLIQYYNGEERAKGNILERFSAQQFPDLHSELNLSSLELGDSALYFCASSAGGTGPGKQYFGPGTRLTVT.

This clonotype has ten or more counts. The DNA is left out, because the CDR3 cannot be placed on it with certainty; the CDR3 is given as TCRdb lists it. The V call is TRBV5-1, the J call TRBJ2-2. Germline V gene lookup returns CDR1 SGHRS and CDR2 YFSETQ. The CDR3 numbers 12 amino acids, ends counted. CDR3: CASSRRAGELFF.

This clonotype has more than one count but fewer than ten. The rearrangement links TRBV11-2 to TRBJ2-7; tentatively, D is TRBD1 (6 bases). Trimming stripped 5 bases from V and 2 bases from J, with 16 bases between. The CDR3 is 15 residues long. Germline V gives CDR1 SGHAT, CDR2 FQNNGV. Here the CDR3 DNA reads TGTGCCAGCAGCCGCGGACAGAAAGACACCTACGAGCAGTACTTC. It translates to CASSRGQKDTYEQYF.

This clonotype has at least ten counts. CDR3 coding DNA: TGCGCCAGCAGTCAGGGACTAGCGGGGGGCCTCAACACCGGGGAGCTGTTTTTT. Translation: CASSQGLAGGLNTGELFF. The chain employs TRBV10-1 and TRBJ2-2, with 15 bases fitting TRBD2. The CDR3 sequence is 18 residues long. Germline V gene lookup returns CDR1 WNHNN and CDR2 SYGVQD (reference sequence). With 5 bases clipped from V and 2 bases from J, the junction kept 6 bases outside the gene matches.

This clonotype showed up just a few times. V and J are TRBV30 and TRBJ2-1; 8 positions agree with TRBD2. The CDR3 consists of 14 residues. Per germline, CDR1 GTSNPN and CDR2 SVGIG (reference sequence). J was trimmed by 0 bases and V by 5 bases; bases with no gene match: 3. The chain's CDR3 is CAWLAGSSYNEQFF. In DNA form, the CDR3 reads TGTGCCTGGTTAGCGGGGAGCTCCTACAATGAGCAGTTCTTC. Variable domain in full (rest from reference TRBV30 and TRBJ2-1): SQTIHQWPATLVQPVGSPLSLECTVEGTSNPNLYWYRQAAGRGLQLLFYSVGIGQISSEVPQNLSASRPQDRQFILSSKKLLLSDSGFYLCAWLAGSSYNEQFFGPGTRLTVL.

The rearrangement links TRBV2 to TRBJ2-7, with D perhaps TRBD2 (5 bases). The ends were cut back, 8 bases at V and 1 base at J, with 9 bases in the middle. CDR3 length equals 12 residues. Germline values: CDR1 SNHLY, CDR2 FYNNEI. The chain's CDR3 is CASPWRSYEQYF. CDR3 DNA: TGTGCCAGCCCCTGGAGGTCCTACGAGCAGTACTTC.

The chain employs TRBV4-2 and TRBJ2-1, with 7 bases fitting TRBD2. CDR3 length: 14 amino acids. With 5 bases clipped from V and 5 bases from J, the junction kept 6 bases outside the gene matches. In germline, CDR1 is LGHNA, CDR2 YNFKEQ. The CDR3: CASSYWAGDNEQFF. The CDR3 DNA reads as TGTGCCAGCAGCTACTGGGCGGGGGACAATGAGCAGTTCTTC.

By sample fraction, this clonotype is medium-sized. The rearrangement joins TRBV5-4 to TRBJ2-7, with TRBD2 as a possible D gene (5 bases). The germline V gene has CDR1 SGHNT and CDR2 YYREEE (reference sequence). V lost 10 bases, J lost 3 bases, and 14 bases lay in between. This CDR3 is built from 12 residues. The CDR3 loop is CAVVGEDYEQYF. As DNA, the CDR3 is TGTGCCGTCGTCGGGGAAGACTACGAGCAGTACTTC.

This clonotype is medium-sized by share. The chain employs TRBV19 and TRBJ2-1; tentative D call: TRBD2 (5 bases). Germline CDR1 is LNHDA and CDR2 is SQIVND (reference sequence). Trimming left V 3 bases short and J 0 bases short, with 9 bases between. The CDR3 consists of 15 residues. CDR3 region: CASSMVGSSYNEQFF. The DNA of the CDR3 is TGTGCCAGTAGTATGGTGGGGAGCTCCTACAATGAGCAGTTCTTC.

This clonotype has at least ten counts. V and J are TRBV6-6 and TRBJ2-3; 9 nucleotides agree with TRBD2. With V trimmed by 3 bases and J by 6 bases, 13 bases remained unmatched. The CDR3 runs to 17 residues. Germline V gene lookup returns CDR1 MNHNY and CDR2 SVGAGI (reference sequence). The CDR3 DNA reads TGTGCCAGCAGTTATAAGTCGCGGGGGGGCCAAAGCGATACGCAGTATTTT. Protein: CASSYKSRGGQSDTQYF.

The table lists this clonotype with many counts. CDR3 sequence: CAWTTGGGNTIYF. The CDR3 bases are TGTGCCTGGACTACAGGGGGTGGAAACACCATATATTTT. J is TRBJ1-3 and V is TRBV30; 8 nucleotides line up with TRBD1. Losses at the gene ends were 4 bases for V and 3 bases for J; bases not matched to a gene: 2. This CDR3 has 13 residues. Germline assignment: CDR1 GTSNPN and CDR2 SVGIG (reference sequence).

This clonotype was seen many times. The CDR3 here is CASSEASTDTQYF. The DNA for the CDR3 is TGCGCCAGCAGTGAGGCTAGCACAGATACGCAGTATTTT. This sequence joins TRBV10-1 and TRBJ2-3; D is unclear. The germline CDR1 and CDR2 sequences are WNHNN and SYGVQD (reference sequence). The CDR3 is 13 amino acids. V lost 2 bases and J lost 0, with 3 bases in between.

This clonotype was observed at least ten times. The J gene is TRBJ2-7, the V gene TRBV7-6; D is unclear. V was pared by 6 bases and J by 2 bases, with 14 bases between. CDR3 size: 14 residues. Per germline, CDR1 SGHVS and CDR2 FNYEAQ. CDR3 in DNA: TGTGCCAGCAGTCCGTGGGCCGGCCCCTACGAGCAGTACTTC. Amino acids: CASSPWAGPYEQYF.

This clonotype was counted at least ten times. The V and J genes are TRBV7-2 and TRBJ1-2; the match to TRBD1 covers 9 bases. Trimming took 1 base from V and 4 from J; bases not matched to a gene: 7. The CDR3 consists of 16 residues. In germline, CDR1 is SGHTA, CDR2 FQGNSA. CDR3 bases: TGTGCCAGCAGCTTAGAAGGGACAGGGAATATCTATGGCTACACCTTC. Translation gives CASSLEGTGNIYGYTF.

This clonotype was detected many times. The J gene is TRBJ2-5, the V gene TRBV18; a weak D match, TRBD1 (6 bases). CDR1 and CDR2 from the germline V gene are KGHSH and LQKENI. V was trimmed by 3 bases and J by 2 bases, leaving 7 bases between them. This CDR3 contains 13 residues. The CDR3 bases are TGTGCCAGCTCACCGGGACAACAAGAGACCCAGTACTTC. It yields the protein CASSPGQQETQYF.

Many counts were recorded for this clonotype. The rearrangement links TRBV25-1 to TRBJ2-1; TRBD2 might be the D (6 bases). Trimming removed 1 base from V and 9 bases from J, with 10 bases in between. Germline CDR1 MGHDK, CDR2 SYGVNS. The CDR3 runs 13 residues. The CDR3 DNA reads as TGTGCCAGCAGTGAATCGGCGGGGTTTGAGCAGTTCTTC. This codes for CASSESAGFEQFF.

Many counts were recorded for this clonotype. The genes are TRBV10-2 and TRBJ2-5, with TRBD2 matching 9 bases. The CDR3 consists of 12 residues. Per the germline V gene, CDR1 is WSHSY and CDR2 is SAAADI. Trimming at V came to 8 bases and at J to 4 bases, leaving 2 bases not matched to a gene. The CDR3 region is CASHSGRETQYF. CDR3 nucleotides: TGCGCCAGCCATAGCGGGAGAGAGACCCAGTACTTC.

This clonotype was observed at least ten times. The V gene is TRBV6-5, the J gene TRBJ2-7; either TRBD1 or TRBD2 may fit D (5 bases each). Trimming took 6 bases from V and 5 from J, leaving 20 bases between them. The CDR3 sequence is 15 residues long. Per the germline V gene, CDR1 is MNHEY and CDR2 is SVGAGI. This CDR3 is CASRETSGTGDEQYF. CDR3 DNA: TGTGCCAGCAGAGAGACCTCGGGGACCGGGGACGAGCAGTACTTC.

The rearrangement uses TRBV11-2 and TRBJ2-1; D not resolved. The CDR3 runs 13 residues. Between the trimmed V and J ends, which lost 5 bases and 10 bases, there was a span of 15 bases. Germline loops: CDR1 SGHAT, CDR2 FQNNGV. CDR3 protein: CASSTSISGEQFF. The CDR3 DNA reads TGTGCCAGCAGCACTTCAATCTCCGGAGAGCAGTTCTTC.

In its sample, this clonotype was seen many times. The DNA for the CDR3 is TGCGCCAGCAGCCAGCCAGGTACCTCTGGGGCCAACGTCCTGACTTTC. This sequence encodes CASSQPGTSGANVLTF. The genes are TRBV5-1 and TRBJ2-6; D remains ambiguous. There are 16 residues in the CDR3. Germline lookup yields CDR1 SGHRS and CDR2 YFSETQ. The germline V and J ends were trimmed by 4 bases and 0 bases, with 11 bases remaining between them.

The rearrangement links TRBV6-5 to TRBJ2-2; 8 bases line up with TRBD1. The CDR3 consists of 15 residues. The V gene's germline CDR1 is MNHEY and CDR2 SVGAGI. The J segment lost 4 bases and the V segment lost 7 bases, leaving 8 bases of the junction unmatched. The CDR3 sequence is CASTAGQGATGELFF. The CDR3 DNA sequence: TGTGCCAGCACGGCTGGGCAGGGGGCCACCGGGGAGCTGTTTTTT.

This clonotype was picked up a small number of times. The chain carries TRBV4-2 and TRBJ2-2; D might be TRBD2 (6 bases). V lost 3 bases and J 1 base, leaving 12 bases between the germline ends. Per the germline V gene, CDR1 is LGHNA and CDR2 is YNFKEQ. The length of the CDR3 is 16 residues. The CDR3 DNA reads TGTGCCAGCAGCCAGAGGGGACTCCTGAACACCGGGGAGCTGTTTTTT. It is translated as CASSQRGLLNTGELFF.